The 17 T cell receptor beta chains in this list originate from one sample, sequenced in a study of blood T cell repertoires in COVID-19. Profiling relied on immunoSEQ multiplex PCR, and the TCRdb table lists in-frame clones only, not all of them. The table shows 200,000 to 250,000 clones, with 80% to 90% occurring only once. The sequenced sample was peripheral blood. The receptors come from a man aged 45-60 years with COVID-19, enrolled during active disease.

This chain joins TRBV27 and TRBJ2-7, with 11 bases lining up with TRBD2. The V gene's germline CDR1 is MNHEY and CDR2 SMNVEV (reference sequence). CDR3 length equals 17 residues. Unmatched junction bases numbered 18, after V lost 5 bases and J lost 9 bases. The DNA for the CDR3 is TGTGCCAGCAGTACCGGACTAGCGGGTACCAATCTCCGCTTGCAGTACTTC. It encodes CASSTGLAGTNLRLQYF.

The chain links TRBV20-1 to TRBJ2-5, with D tentatively TRBD1 (5 bases). The length of the CDR3 is 14 residues. The ends were cut back, 3 bases at V and 2 bases at J, with 13 bases in the middle. Per the germline V gene, CDR1 is DFQATT and CDR2 is SNEGSKA (reference sequence). CDR3 nucleotide sequence: TGCAGTGCTAGTGGTCAGGGAATTCAAGAGACCCAGTACTTC. Protein: CSASGQGIQETQYF.

The V and J genes are TRBV5-8 and TRBJ2-1; 12 bases are a match to TRBD1. Germline loops: CDR1 SGHTS, CDR2 YDEGEE. J lost 9 bases, V lost 3 bases, and 4 bases had no gene match. This CDR3 is 14 amino acids long. The CDR3 bases are TGTGCCAGCAGCTCCGGGACAGGGGGCCTTGAGCAGTTCTTC. Its translation: CASSSGTGGLEQFF.

The chain carries TRBV12-5 and TRBJ2-7, with a tentative D call TRBD2 (5 bases). Germline V gene lookup returns CDR1 LGHNT and CDR2 FRNRAP. The CDR3 has 12 residues. V lost 5 bases to trimming and J lost 6 bases, with 11 bases between them. CDR3 DNA: TGTGCTAGTGGTGTCGGGGTCTTCGAGCAGTACTTC. It translates to CASGVGVFEQYF.

As concerns this clone: Distinct nucleotide sequences in the sample also encode this CDR3. The V and J genes are TRBV12-3 or TRBV12-4 and TRBJ1-5; TRBD1 matches at 7 bases. J lost 7 bases, V lost 3 bases, and 3 bases had no gene match. This CDR3 region has 13 residues. CDR3 coding DNA: TGTGCCAGCAGTTTCAGGGGGAGACAGCCCCAGCATTTT. Its translation is CASSFRGRQPQHF.

The CDR3 spells CATRESSYNEQFF. The DNA of the CDR3 is TGTGCCACTCGGGAAAGCTCCTACAATGAGCAGTTCTTC. The rearrangement links TRBV7-8 to TRBJ2-1; TRBD2 is a possible D gene (5 bases). This CDR3 is 13 amino acids long. V was cut by 10 bases and J by 0 bases, with 10 bases left in between. The germline V gene has CDR1 SGHVS and CDR2 FQNEAQ.

The chain couples TRBV19 to TRBJ2-7; TRBD1 matches at 10 bases. The V segment lost 4 bases and the J segment 2 bases; nucleotides outside the gene matches: 5. CDR1 LNHDA and CDR2 SQIVND come from the germline V gene (reference sequence). The length of the CDR3 is 15 residues. CDR3 region: CASSTLGQGTYEQYF. The CDR3 DNA reads TGTGCCAGTAGTACCCTGGGACAGGGGACCTACGAGCAGTACTTC.

The chain combines TRBV18 with TRBJ1-5; D not certain. There are 14 residues in the CDR3. Germline CDR1 KGHSH, CDR2 LQKENI. The ends were cut back, 2 bases at V and 0 bases at J, with 5 bases in the middle. DNA of the CDR3: TGTGCCAGCTCACCAAATTATAGCAATCAGCCCCAGCATTTT. This encodes CASSPNYSNQPQHF.

The V call is TRBV30, the J call TRBJ1-4; perhaps TRBD1 as D (6 bases). Germline lookup yields CDR1 GTSNPN and CDR2 SVGIG (reference sequence). The CDR3 loop spans 19 amino acids. Trimming shortened V by 0 bases and J by 0 bases, and 20 bases separated the two germline ends. The CDR3 region is CAWSVGRAGVGTTNEKLFF. The DNA for the CDR3 is TGTGCCTGGAGTGTAGGACGGGCAGGGGTAGGGACAACTAATGAAAAACTGTTTTTT.

This chain connects TRBV11-2 to TRBJ1-1; maybe TRBD1 (6 bases). In germline, CDR1 is SGHAT, CDR2 FQNNGV. The ends were cut back, 2 bases at V and 2 bases at J, with 18 bases in the middle. The CDR3 spans 17 residues. The CDR3 DNA follows: TGTGCCAGCAGCTTATCCGTCAGACAGGCGCTAAACACTGAAGCTTTCTTT. It codes for CASSLSVRQALNTEAFF.

This chain uses TRBV21-1 with TRBJ2-5; TRBD1 is the table's D call and was not checked against the DNA. TRBV21-1 is a documented pseudogene. The CDR3 is made up of 14 amino acids. CDR3 coding DNA: TGTGCCCTCCCCTCGACAGGGGGCGCAGAGACCCAGTACTTC. Amino acids: CALPSTGGAETQYF.

In DNA form, the CDR3 reads TGTGCCAGCAGCTTGGCGGGGGAACTAGCGTTAGGGAAGGAGACCCAGTACTTC. Translating it yields CASSLAGELALGKETQYF. This chain joins TRBV5-4 and TRBJ2-5; 7 bases are a match to TRBD2. Germline trimming cut 0 bases from V and 5 bases from J; bases unmatched to any gene: 16. The CDR3 is 18 amino acids. Germline V CDR1 and CDR2: SGHNT, YYREEE (reference sequence).

This chain connects TRBV7-6 to TRBJ1-6; weak D call: TRBD1 (5 bases). CDR1 is SGHVS and CDR2 is FNYEAQ in the germline V gene. The CDR3 is 17 amino acids. The V end was cut by 0 bases, the J end by 11 bases, with 20 bases between. This CDR3 reads CASSLAPGRQRITPLHF. In nucleotides, the CDR3 is TGTGCCAGCAGCTTAGCGCCAGGGCGGCAGCGTATAACACCCCTCCACTTT. The full variable domain, completed using reference TRBV7-6 and TRBJ1-6, is GAGVSQSPRYKVTKRGQDVALRCDPISGHVSLYWYRQALGQGPEFLTYFNYEAQQDKSGLPNDRFSAERPEGSISTLTIQRTEQRDSAMYRCASSLAPGRQRITPLHFGNGTRLTVT.

This clone was seen once. This chain joins TRBV3-1 (or the pseudogene TRBV3-2) and TRBJ1-3; 7 nucleotides match TRBD1. Losses at the gene ends were 1 base for V and 4 bases for J; bases not matched to a gene: 4. The length of the CDR3 is 15 residues. The germline gives CDR1 LGHDT, CDR2 YNNKEL (reference sequence). Written as DNA, the CDR3 is TGTGCCAGCAGCCAAGGAGGGGGCTTCGGAAACACCATATATTTT. Translated: CASSQGGGFGNTIYF.

The chain couples TRBV19 to TRBJ1-4; D may be TRBD1 (6 bases). V gave up 2 bases and J gave up 0 bases, with 16 bases separating them. Germline lookup yields CDR1 LNHDA and CDR2 SQIVND (reference sequence). The CDR3 loop spans 18 amino acids. CDR3 loop: CASSIRWGPKPTNEKLFF. In DNA, the CDR3 is TGTGCCAGTAGTATAAGGTGGGGGCCTAAGCCAACTAATGAAAAACTGTTTTTT.

The rearrangement links TRBV6-1 to TRBJ2-3, with 9 bases aligning to TRBD2. CDR1 is MNHNS and CDR2 is SASEGT in the germline V gene. With 3 bases clipped from V and 2 bases from J, the junction kept 9 bases outside the gene matches. The CDR3 is 17 amino acids. In nucleotides, the CDR3 is TGTGCCAGCAGTGAGCCTAGCGGGGCCTCCGACACAGATACGCAGTATTTT. Its protein is CASSEPSGASDTDTQYF.

The rearrangement joins TRBV11-2 to TRBJ1-5; TRBD1 aligns across 7 bases. CDR1 is SGHAT, CDR2 FQNNGV, per germline. V lost 1 base to trimming and J lost 7 bases; unmatched junction nucleotides: 4. The CDR3 sequence is 14 residues long. CDR3 in amino acids: CASSLVGGVQPQHF. The CDR3, as DNA: TGTGCCAGCAGCTTAGTAGGGGGCGTCCAGCCCCAGCATTTT.